Reported below is one T cell receptor beta chain. TCRdb keeps only in-frame clones here, not all; method: immunoSEQ multiplex PCR. The repertoire holds about 89,000 clones, with approximately 86% as singletons. This sample stems from a study of blood T cell repertoires in COVID-19. Study at large: Samples came from the United States, Italy and Spain, spanning acute and convalescent COVID-19.

Germline V gene data show CDR1 as LGHNA and CDR2 as YSLEER. The CDR3 extends over 17 amino acids. With 2 bases removed from V and 2 bases from J, the gap between germline ends came to 17 bases. The gene calls are TRBV4-3 and TRBJ2-3, with D perhaps TRBD2 (6 bases). Sequenced input: peripheral blood. The clonotype was recovered from a man older than 75 with active or convalescent COVID-19. CDR3: CASSQSFLAGLTDTQYF. In nucleotides, the CDR3 is TGCGCCAGCAGCCAATCTTTTCTGGCGGGACTCACAGATACGCAGTATTTT.